The TCR delta chain described here comes from a study of Vδ1+ human thymocytes. This clone was observed a handful of times. Its antigen is unknown. The length of the CDR3 is 19 residues. V was pared by 2 bases and J by 0 bases, with 12 bases of the junction left unmatched. The germline V gene has CDR1 TSWWSYY and CDR2 QGS. Overall study findings and caveats: Unexpected Vdelta2 sequences could cause misinterpretation of bulk repertoire data. Highly polyclonal TRG and TRD repertoires with Gaussian CDR3 length distributions appeared in thymus.

Sequences come from RNA converted to cDNA by reverse transcription. CDR3 amplicons came from multiplex PCR with pooled V-gene forward and constant-region reverse primers. TCRdb re-called clones from the multiplex PCR reads via CATT. The sample yields over 65,000 delta-chain clones, roughly a third seen once. The TCR sequence derives from a boy younger than two who had congenital heart surgery. The gene calls are TRDV1 and TRDJ1; 10 positions agree with TRDD3. Sequenced sample: Vdelta1+ gamma-delta thymocytes from the thymus. Described subset: FACS-sorted CD3+ TCRalphabeta- TCRVdelta1+ TCRVdelta2- thymocytes. The CDR3 bases are TGTGCTCTTGGGGAATTTCTCCGTACTGGGGGATCGTACACCGATAAACTCATCTTT. Amino acids: CALGEFLRTGGSYTDKLIF.